This TCR beta chain derives from a study of PD-L1 blockade in urothelial cancer. Study-level points and caveats: Below-median pretreatment blood TCR clonality was associated with improved progression-free and overall survival.

Profiling relied on immunoSEQ multiplex PCR, and the TCRdb table lists in-frame clones only, not all of them. In the table there are about 44,000 clones, roughly nine tenths of which are singletons. To note about this clone: What it binds is unknown. The same CDR3 is also encoded by other DNA sequences in this sample.

Specified time point: peripheral blood 6 weeks after treatment start. In germline, CDR1 is LGHNT, CDR2 FRNRAP. Trimming at V came to 7 bases and at J to 5 bases, leaving 4 bases not matched to a gene. CDR3 length equals 14 residues. The TCR was taken from a man aged 65-85 years with urothelial cancer. The sequences come from PBMCs, collected around atezolizumab (anti-PD-L1) treatment. The genes are TRBV12-5 and TRBJ2-3; 12 nucleotides align to TRBD2. CDR3 nucleotides: TGTGCTAGTGCTCCGGGACTAGCGGGAGATACGCAGTATTTT. Translated, it gives CASAPGLAGDTQYF.